What follows describes a single TCR beta chain. This CDR3 has 17 residues. This specimen comes from a study of T cell changes during pregnancy in multiple sclerosis. Using immunoSEQ multiplex PCR, the repertoire was profiled, and TCRdb retains in-frame clones only, with some absent. The repertoire holds 50,000 to 75,000 clones, over 90% seen once, with roughly 2.6% in the top ten. The specimen comprised CD8+ T cells from peripheral blood mononuclear cells, sampled in the third trimester of pregnancy. The V call is TRBV21-1, the J call TRBJ1-1; the table calls TRBD1, which could not be checked here. TRBV21-1 is termed a pseudogene. This receptor was taken from a female donor with multiple sclerosis, enrolled in a pregnancy study. The CDR3 here is CASSSPPTGTKSTEAFF. The CDR3, as DNA: TGTGCCAGCAGCTCTCCCCCCACCGGGACAAAAAGCACTGAAGCTTTCTTT.